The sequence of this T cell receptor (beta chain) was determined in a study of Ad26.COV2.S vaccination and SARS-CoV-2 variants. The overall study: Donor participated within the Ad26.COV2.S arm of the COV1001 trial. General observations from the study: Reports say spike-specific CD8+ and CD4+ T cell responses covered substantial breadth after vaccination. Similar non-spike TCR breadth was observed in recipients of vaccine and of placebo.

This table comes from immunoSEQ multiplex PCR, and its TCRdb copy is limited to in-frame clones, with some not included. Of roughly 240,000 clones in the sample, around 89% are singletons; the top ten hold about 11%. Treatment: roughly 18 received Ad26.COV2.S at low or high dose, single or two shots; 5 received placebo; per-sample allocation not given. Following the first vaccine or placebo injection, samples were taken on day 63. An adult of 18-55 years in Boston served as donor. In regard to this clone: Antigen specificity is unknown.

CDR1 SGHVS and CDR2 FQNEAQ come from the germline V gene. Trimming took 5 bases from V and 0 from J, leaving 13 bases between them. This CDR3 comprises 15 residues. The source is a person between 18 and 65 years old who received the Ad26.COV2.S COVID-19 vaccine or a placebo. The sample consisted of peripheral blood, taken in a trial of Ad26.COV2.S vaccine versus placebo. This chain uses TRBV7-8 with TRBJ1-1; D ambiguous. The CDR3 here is CASSGKEPMNTEAFF. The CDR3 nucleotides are TGTGCCAGCAGCGGAAAGGAGCCCATGAACACTGAAGCTTTCTTT.